The clone carrying this T cell receptor beta chain was recorded a few times. As yet, its antigen is unknown. This record comes from a study of T-cell memory formation after mild COVID-19. Study as a whole: TCR clusters showed largely donor specificity. Overall study results and limits: Pre-infection memory already had some responding clones, implying cross-reactive memory joined. Researchers report contracting CD4+ clones mostly in CM and EM, with CD8+ clones in EMRA.

5'RACE, which relied on constant-segment primers, yielded TCR alpha and TCR beta cDNA libraries carrying sample barcodes and UMIs. TCRdb used MiXCR to reprocess the 5' RACE reads, holding one entry per CDR3 protein. This sample has under 550,000 distinct CDR3 sequences, with roughly 18% found just once. J gave up 6 bases and V 7 bases, and 6 bases lay outside the gene matches. Germline V gives CDR1 SQVTM, CDR2 ANQGSEA. CDR3 length equals 12 residues. The sequence was collected from an adult woman who had mild COVID-19 (a few samples of this study predate the infection). Cell type and time point are not known. This chain connects TRBV29-1 to TRBJ2-1, with 7 nucleotides matching TRBD1. Sequenced input: PBMCs or a T cell subset sorted from them (not recorded which). As DNA, the CDR3 is TGCAGCGAGGGGGACAGCTCCAATGAGCAGTTCTTC. Amino acid sequence: CSEGDSSNEQFF.